This T cell receptor beta chain was profiled in a study of T cells in Graves' hyperthyroidism and ophthalmopathy. Each diagnosis was grounded in clinical symptoms, serum thyroxine and TRAb, thyroid ultrasound, and orbital computed tomography. Amplification of TCR beta CDR3 regions was performed using RNA transcripts as template. During a first-round RT-PCR of the TCR CDR3, the HTBI primer set was used. TCRdb recomputed calls from the multiplex PCR reads with MiXCR, one row per CDR3 protein. The sample holds over 500,000 distinct CDR3 sequences; 40% to 50% are singletons and the top ten take 44%. For this clonotype: Its target is not known. This sequence may be a read error, since a much larger clone differs from it by one base.

In germline, CDR1 is SEHNR, CDR2 FQNEAQ (reference sequence). The CDR3 is made up of 14 amino acids. Study outcomes and limitations: From stable hyperthyroidism, ophthalmopathy was set apart by a 13 V-J model. Blood also carried most thyroid clonotypes expanded above 0.001.

Sequencing was carried out using peripheral blood or thyroid tissue (not recorded which). J is TRBJ2-7 and V is TRBV7-9; 8 bases line up with TRBD2. This TCR was sampled from an adult woman with Graves' disease, either hyperthyroidism or ophthalmopathy (not recorded which). The DNA of the CDR3 is TGTGCCGGCAGCTTCGGGAGCGGGAGACACGAGCAGTACTTC. This codes for CAGSFGSGRHEQYF.